Listed below are T cell receptor beta chains from one sample, sequenced in a study of cytomegalovirus exposure and HLA in healthy donors. The table came from immunoSEQ multiplex PCR; TCRdb's copy has only in-frame clones and leaves some out. The data contain 250,000 to 300,000 clones, around four fifths of them seen just once; the ten biggest clones take up about 2%. Sequenced input: PBMCs. The receptor set was obtained from a woman in her forties in good health and CMV-seropositive. Each CDR3 is given with its conserved first and last residue. The D gene is left open where the match is weak. Clone size is stated in some rows and not others, as once, few, many or a class when expanded.

abundance	len	v_gene	d_gene	j_gene	CDR3nt	CDR3aa
-	13	TRBV6-5	-	TRBJ1-3	TGTGCCACCTTCGGGGAATTTGGAAACACCATATATTTT	CATFGEFGNTIYF
-	14	TRBV6-1	-	TRBJ2-5	TGTGCCGGGTCGCTAAGTAGCGGTCAAGAGACCCAGTACTTC	CAGSLSSGQETQYF
-	11	TRBV5-3	-	TRBJ1-1	TGTGCCAGAAGCTTGCCAGTAGAAGCTTTCTTT	CARSLPVEAFF
-	14	TRBV29-1	-	TRBJ2-5	TGCAGCGTTGTAACTGGGACCCAGGGGGAGACCCAGTACTTC	CSVVTGTQGETQYF
-	14	TRBV7-2	-	TRBJ1-1	TGTGCCAGCAGCTTATGGGGGGGAGGCACTGAAGCTTTCTTT	CASSLWGGGTEAFF
-	10	TRBV4-2	-	TRBJ2-5	TGTGCCAGCGGACAGGAGACCCAGTACTTC	CASGQETQYF
-	14	TRBV6-1	-	TRBJ1-3	TGTGCCAGCAGTGAAATGAGCTCTGGAAACACCATATATTTT	CASSEMSSGNTIYF
-	16	TRBV11-3	TRBD1	TRBJ2-7	TGTGCCAGCAGCCCCAACTTGGACAGGACACCCTACGAGCAGTACTTC	CASSPNLDRTPYEQYF
-	15	TRBV29-1	TRBD2	TRBJ2-7	TGCAGCGTTGAAGGGGGGGGACTAGCGGCCTACGAGCAGTACTTC	CSVEGGGLAAYEQYF
-	18	TRBV4-3	-	TRBJ2-7	TGCGCCAGCAGCCAAGATAAAGCGGGCCAAGATATCTCCTACGAGCAGTACTTC	CASSQDKAGQDISYEQYF
-	14	TRBV30	-	TRBJ1-1	TGTGCCTGGAGTGCCATAGCCCGATGGACTGAAGCTTTCTTT	CAWSAIARWTEAFF
-	15	TRBV25-1	TRBD2	TRBJ2-7	TGTGCCAGCAGTGACCGGACTAGCGGTATTTACGAGCAGTACTTC	CASSDRTSGIYEQYF
-	16	TRBV29-1	TRBD2	TRBJ2-1	TGCAGCGTTGAACGTTTCGCTAGCGGGAGTACAAATGAGCAGTTCTTC	CSVERFASGSTNEQFF
-	15	TRBV5-1	-	TRBJ2-1	TGCGCCAGCACAATAGCCGGGGGATCCTACAATGAGCAGTTCTTC	CASTIAGGSYNEQFF
-	13	TRBV27	TRBD2	TRBJ2-7	TGTGCCAGCAGTCGACGGGAGGCCTACGAGCAGTACTTC	CASSRREAYEQYF
-	14	TRBV7-9	-	TRBJ1-1	TGTGCCAGCAGCCATCAGGCAATGAACACTGAAGCTTTCTTT	CASSHQAMNTEAFF
-	15	TRBV5-6	-	TRBJ2-1	TGTGCCAGCAGCTTTTGGCGGGAACTCTACAATGAGCAGTTCTTC	CASSFWRELYNEQFF
few	17	TRBV28	TRBD1	TRBJ1-6	TGTGCCAGCAGTTTGCCCCGACAGGGCTCCTATAATTCACCCCTCCACTTT	CASSLPRQGSYNSPLHF
-	15	TRBV6-5	TRBD2	TRBJ2-1	TGTGCCAGCAGTTATGAAGCGGGAGGGTACAATGAGCAGTTCTTC	CASSYEAGGYNEQFF
-	16	TRBV7-9	-	TRBJ1-4	TGTTCCAGCAGCTTACCTCGACAGGATGCTAATGAAAAACTGTTTTTT	CSSSLPRQDANEKLFF
-	13	TRBV29-1	-	TRBJ1-2	TGCAGCGTTTCCTCAGGGGACCTCTATGGCTACACCTTC	CSVSSGDLYGYTF
-	16	TRBV5-1	TRBD2	TRBJ2-7	TGCGCCAGCAGCCGTGGGGCGGGGGAACCCCCCTACGAGCAGTACTTC	CASSRGAGEPPYEQYF
-	12	TRBV15	-	TRBJ2-7	TGTGCCACCAGCAGAGATTACGGCGAGCAGTACTTC	CATSRDYGEQYF
-	12	TRBV6-6	-	TRBJ2-7	TGTGCCAGCAGTTATTCGGCGGTCGAGCAGTACTTC	CASSYSAVEQYF
-	14	TRBV18	-	TRBJ2-3	TGTGCCAGCTCGGGCCTCTTGAGCACAGATACGCAGTATTTT	CASSGLLSTDTQYF
-	16	TRBV7-3	TRBD2	TRBJ2-1	TGTGCCAGCAGCTTAAGTCCCAGCGGGAGAAACAATGAGCAGTTCTTC	CASSLSPSGRNNEQFF
-	13	TRBV2	-	TRBJ1-2	TGTGCCAGCAGGGCAGTCCAAAACTATGGCTACACCTTC	CASRAVQNYGYTF
-	16	TRBV4-3	-	TRBJ2-3	TGCGCCAGCAGCCCCTCCGGCCCCATGCGGACAGATACGCAGTATTTT	CASSPSGPMRTDTQYF
once	16	TRBV28	TRBD2	TRBJ2-7	TGTGCCAGCAGTCCCCCCGCACGGGACTACCTCTACGAGCAGTACTTC	CASSPPARDYLYEQYF
-	14	TRBV10-3	-	TRBJ2-2	TGTGCCATCAGTGAGGTAGAAAGAACCGGGGAGCTGTTTTTT	CAISEVERTGELFF
-	17	TRBV2	TRBD1	TRBJ2-2	TGTGCCAGCAGTGAAAACAGGGGTTCAACCTATACCGGGGAGCTGTTTTTT	CASSENRGSTYTGELFF
once	18	TRBV7-9	TRBD1	TRBJ1-3	TGTGCCAGCAGCTTTGACCCGGGACAGGGATACTCTGGAAACACCATATATTTT	CASSFDPGQGYSGNTIYF
-	15	TRBV7-9	TRBD2	TRBJ2-1	TGTGCCAGCAGCCTCACTAGCGGGATCGCGAACGAGCAGTTCTTC	CASSLTSGIANEQFF
-	15	TRBV9	-	TRBJ1-1	TGTGCCAGCAGCGCCACAGGGTCGGTGAACACTGAAGCTTTCTTT	CASSATGSVNTEAFF
few	13	TRBV7-9	-	TRBJ1-1	TGTGCCAGCAGCATCCTACGGGACACTGAAGCTTTCTTT	CASSILRDTEAFF
-	14	TRBV14	-	TRBJ1-6	TGTGCCAGCAGCCCGGGACAATATAATTCACCCCTCCACTTT	CASSPGQYNSPLHF
-	13	TRBV29-1	TRBD1	TRBJ1-4	TGCAGCGTTGAAATCCAGGGGGATGAAAAACTGTTTTTT	CSVEIQGDEKLFF
-	11	TRBV28	-	TRBJ2-1	TGTGCCAGCTTGGGCGGGCTTGGGCAGTTCTTC	CASLGGLGQFF
-	16	TRBV28	TRBD2	TRBJ2-1	TGTGCCAGCAGTCGGACTAGCGGGTCCCAGGCCAATGAGCAGTTCTTC	CASSRTSGSQANEQFF
-	15	TRBV7-9	-	TRBJ2-1	TGTGCCAGCAGCTTAGCAGCGGAGGTCTACAATGAGCAGTTCTTC	CASSLAAEVYNEQFF
-	14	TRBV30	-	TRBJ2-1	TGTGCCTTGGACTCGGGAGCACGATACAATGAGCAGTTCTTC	CALDSGARYNEQFF
-	13	TRBV13	TRBD1	TRBJ2-7	TGTGCCAGCAGCCCAGGGGGTTCTCACGAGCAGTACTTC	CASSPGGSHEQYF
-	17	TRBV4-2	-	TRBJ1-4	TGTGCCAGCAGCCAAGTCCCCCCGACAGCTCCTAATGAAAAACTGTTTTTT	CASSQVPPTAPNEKLFF